The rows below give T cell receptor beta chains drawn from one sample of a study of chemoradiotherapy in HPV16-positive cancers. This table comes from immunoSEQ multiplex PCR, and its TCRdb copy is limited to in-frame clones, with some not included. The repertoire includes about 15,000 clones, approximately 86% of them detected once, and approximately 3.6% sits in the top ten. The input for sequencing was blood, taken from a patient who underwent chemoradiotherapy. The receptor set was obtained from a human donor with HPV-associated anogenital cancer. Both conserved end residues are trimmed from each CDR3. Each record gives: D gene, V gene, J gene, CDR3 protein. The D gene is left open where the match is weak.

D: TRBD1
V: TRBV5-1
J: TRBJ2-5
CDR3: ASSLKGQQETQY

D: NA
V: TRBV11-3
J: TRBJ2-6
CDR3: ASSPGVDSGANVLT

D: NA
V: TRBV11-3
J: TRBJ2-1
CDR3: ASSSRVQGGEQF

D: NA
V: TRBV18
J: TRBJ1-6
CDR3: ASSQARDSPLH

D: TRBD1
V: TRBV9
J: TRBJ2-7
CDR3: ASSAWTGSYYEQY

D: TRBD2
V: TRBV27
J: TRBJ2-7
CDR3: ASSLGLAGYEQY

D: NA
V: TRBV5-1
J: TRBJ1-2
CDR3: ASSLASSALDGYT

D: TRBD1
V: TRBV29-1
J: TRBJ2-7
CDR3: SVGDSSYEQY

D: TRBD1
V: TRBV6-1
J: TRBJ1-1
CDR3: ASSERTGWAVNTEAF

D: TRBD1
V: TRBV7-2
J: TRBJ1-6
CDR3: ASTLGRGLVNSPLH

D: TRBD2
V: TRBV5-1
J: TRBJ2-7
CDR3: ASSLATSGRVEQY

D: TRBD1
V: TRBV4-1
J: TRBJ1-1
CDR3: ASSQTGATEAF

D: NA
V: TRBV6-5
J: TRBJ2-3
CDR3: ASSYSTLTDTQY

D: TRBD2
V: TRBV9
J: TRBJ2-3
CDR3: ASSPRGAGVTDTQY

D: NA
V: TRBV5-1
J: TRBJ2-7
CDR3: ASSHPGVDEQY

D: TRBD2
V: TRBV11-2
J: TRBJ2-1
CDR3: ASSLEGWASGTLSYNEQF

D: TRBD1
V: TRBV13
J: TRBJ1-3
CDR3: ASSLGPGGSGNTIY

D: NA
V: TRBV7-2
J: TRBJ2-1
CDR3: ASSTHRGSLYNEQF

D: TRBD2
V: TRBV28
J: TRBJ2-3
CDR3: ASSLTWAGGEDTQY

D: TRBD2
V: TRBV5-1
J: TRBJ2-7
CDR3: ASSFMAGRDEQY

D: TRBD1
V: TRBV28
J: TRBJ1-5
CDR3: ASRTGTGANFNQPQH

D: NA
V: TRBV5-1
J: TRBJ1-2
CDR3: ASSLDLSYYT

D: TRBD1
V: TRBV18
J: TRBJ1-1
CDR3: ASSPDRGRNTEAF

D: NA
V: TRBV10-1
J: TRBJ2-7
CDR3: ASSGQKKGYEQY

D: TRBD2
V: TRBV5-6
J: TRBJ2-7
CDR3: ASGRGRSIYEQY

D: TRBD1
V: TRBV5-1
J: TRBJ1-4
CDR3: ASSLDRGPGSNEKLF

D: TRBD2
V: TRBV29-1
J: TRBJ2-1
CDR3: SVLAGSYNEQF

D: NA
V: TRBV5-4
J: TRBJ2-5
CDR3: ASSWGNRRETQY

D: TRBD1
V: TRBV5-6
J: TRBJ2-3
CDR3: ASSLETGVSTDTQY

D: NA
V: TRBV15
J: TRBJ1-1
CDR3: ATSLGIEAF

D: NA
V: TRBV9
J: TRBJ2-1
CDR3: ASSVAYEQF

D: TRBD2
V: TRBV4-1
J: TRBJ2-1
CDR3: ASSLLAGDAYNEQF

D: TRBD2
V: TRBV10-1
J: TRBJ2-7
CDR3: ASSERGTSGYREQY

D: NA
V: TRBV5-6
J: TRBJ2-1
CDR3: ASSRADSPGEQF

D: NA
V: TRBV7-2
J: TRBJ2-2
CDR3: ASSLEGPENTGELF

D: NA
V: TRBV30
J: TRBJ2-7
CDR3: AWKDSYEQY

D: NA
V: TRBV10-1
J: TRBJ1-4
CDR3: ASSDALNEKLF

D: NA
V: TRBV10-1
J: TRBJ2-7
CDR3: ASSESRGGRDSEQY

D: NA
V: TRBV21-1
J: TRBJ2-2
CDR3: ASSKVGGRELF

D: TRBD1
V: TRBV5-1
J: TRBJ1-2
CDR3: ASMDREIDGYT

D: NA
V: TRBV11-2
J: TRBJ1-4
CDR3: ASRPTGSNEKLF

D: TRBD2
V: TRBV6-5
J: TRBJ2-1
CDR3: ASSSGLGDGNEQF

D: NA
V: TRBV5-4
J: TRBJ1-1
CDR3: ASSSDHLRDKNTEAF